A single sample is the source of the 17 T cell receptor beta chains below, sequenced in a study of T cells in Graves' hyperthyroidism and ophthalmopathy. Amplification yielded TCR beta CDR3 regions, with RNA transcripts as the source. In the first-round RT-PCR of the TCR CDR3, the HTBI primer set was used. TCRdb re-called the multiplex PCR reads through MiXCR, storing one row per CDR3 protein. The table has a few hundred thousand distinct CDR3 sequences, roughly 15% seen once. The sample taken for sequencing was blood. These receptors were collected from a woman aged 25-40 years with Graves' ophthalmopathy.

This clonotype was seen many times. This chain links TRBV11-2 with TRBJ2-2, with 8 bases that match TRBD2. J gave up 6 bases and V 2 bases, and 8 bases lay outside the gene matches. Germline V gives CDR1 SGHAT, CDR2 FQNNGV. The CDR3 has 16 amino acids. In DNA, the CDR3 is TGTGCCAGCAGCTTATCTGCCGCCGGGGGGGCCGGGGAGCTGTTTTTT. It is translated as CASSLSAAGGAGELFF.

This clonotype has a count of ten or more. J is TRBJ1-5 and V is TRBV30, with D unclear. V was pared by 1 base and J by 4 bases, with 8 bases between. CDR3 size: 13 residues. From germline, CDR1 is GTSNPN and CDR2 SVGIG (reference sequence). CDR3 loop: CAWSEGLNQPQHF. The CDR3 DNA sequence: TGTGCCTGGAGTGAGGGCCTAAATCAGCCCCAGCATTTT.

The chain joins TRBV29-1 to TRBJ2-7, with 8 nucleotides matching TRBD2. The length of the CDR3 is 14 residues. Looked up from germline, CDR1 is SQVTM and CDR2 is ANQGSEA. V was clipped by 6 bases and J by 2 bases; unmatched bases: 9. The CDR3 bases are TGCAGCGTCCCGGGGGGGGGATCCACCTACGAGCAGTACTTC. It yields the protein CSVPGGGSTYEQYF.

This clonotype counts as medium-sized. V is TRBV28 and J is TRBJ2-7, with D perhaps TRBD2 (5 bases). V gave up 5 bases and J gave up 2 bases, with 13 bases separating them. This CDR3 is built from 14 residues. Germline lookup yields CDR1 MDHEN and CDR2 SYDVKM. The CDR3 bases are TGTGCCAGCAGTCTCACTAAGACTACCTACGAGCAGTACTTC. Amino acid sequence: CASSLTKTTYEQYF.

There are many counts of this clonotype. J is TRBJ2-1 and V is TRBV20-1, with a possible D match to TRBD2 (6 bases). CDR1 and CDR2 from the germline V gene are DFQATT and SNEGSKA (reference sequence). The V and J ends lost 4 bases and 6 bases respectively, with 10 bases between them. The CDR3 loop spans 12 amino acids. The CDR3 region has the DNA TGCAGTGCTAAGGTAGCGGCCAATGAGCAGTTCTTC. This codes for CSAKVAANEQFF.

J is TRBJ1-1 and V is TRBV10-3; no reliable D call. From germline, CDR1 is ENHRY and CDR2 SYGVKD. Trimming removed 0 bases from V and 1 base from J, with 3 bases in between. The CDR3 totals 13 residues. Written as DNA, the CDR3 is TGTGCCATCAGTGAGTCCCGGAACACTGAAGCTTTCTTT. Protein product: CAISESRNTEAFF.

This rearrangement joins TRBV18 to TRBJ2-7, with D unclear. CDR1 KGHSH and CDR2 LQKENI come from the germline V gene. CDR3 length: 12 amino acids. Between the trimmed V and J ends, which lost 3 bases and 4 bases, there was a span of 7 bases. The CDR3 spells CASSPADYEQYF. The CDR3 nucleotides are TGTGCCAGCTCACCTGCGGATTACGAGCAGTACTTC.

This clonotype was recorded only once. The chain couples TRBV5-1 to TRBJ2-2; 10 bases align to TRBD1. Germline V gene lookup returns CDR1 SGHRS and CDR2 YFSETQ. CDR3 length: 15 amino acids. V shed 5 bases and J 6 bases; nucleotides not matched to a gene: 7. Here the CDR3 reads CASRPGTGDPGELFF. CDR3 DNA: TGCGCCAGCAGGCCCGGGACAGGGGATCCCGGGGAGCTGTTTTTT.

The chain is built from TRBV4-2 and TRBJ1-6; D is perhaps TRBD1 (6 bases). V shed 6 bases and J shed 7 bases, with 19 bases lying between them. The CDR3 loop spans 16 amino acids. Germline assignment: CDR1 LGHNA and CDR2 YNFKEQ. The CDR3 nucleotides read TGTGCCAGCAGTAGTGAGTCTGGGGGGCCGAATTCACCCCTCCACTTT. It specifies CASSSESGGPNSPLHF.

Ten or more counts support this clonotype. V gene TRBV20-1 combines with J gene TRBJ1-5, with 7 bases fitting TRBD1. The CDR3 has 16 amino acids. V shed 4 bases and J 3 bases; nucleotides not matched to a gene: 12. In germline, CDR1 is DFQATT, CDR2 SNEGSKA (reference sequence). This chain's CDR3 is CSAIGGGGNINQPQHF. The CDR3 nucleotides are TGCAGTGCTATAGGGGGCGGGGGTAATATCAATCAGCCCCAGCATTTT.

This chain connects TRBV7-9 to TRBJ2-7; no clear D. Trimming removed 1 base from V and 5 bases from J, with 9 bases in between. This CDR3 contains 13 residues. The V gene's germline CDR1 is SEHNR and CDR2 FQNEAQ (reference sequence). In nucleotides, the CDR3 is TGTGCCAGCAGCTTAGTCGGTAGGGACGAGCAGTACTTC. This encodes CASSLVGRDEQYF.

This clonotype showed up just a few times. This sequence joins TRBV4-1 and TRBJ1-1; D gene uncertain. This CDR3 is 16 amino acids long. Germline V gene lookup returns CDR1 MGHRA and CDR2 YSYEKL. V lost 1 base to trimming and J lost 1 base, with 13 bases between them. CDR3 sequence: CASSQGPQLTNTEAFF. As DNA, the CDR3 is TGCGCCAGCAGCCAAGGGCCCCAGCTTACGAACACTGAAGCTTTCTTT.

Ten or more counts support this clonotype. The chain has TRBV12-3 or TRBV12-4 and TRBJ2-3, with 8 bases aligning to TRBD2. Trimming took 4 bases from V and 2 from J; bases not matched to a gene: 8. This CDR3 has 16 amino acids. In nucleotides, the CDR3 is TGTGCCAGCAGTTCCCATAGCGGGGAGAACACAGATACGCAGTATTTT. This encodes CASSSHSGENTDTQYF.

This clonotype was detected a few times. This may be a read error: a much more frequent sequence differs by one nucleotide. The chain joins TRBV6-1 to TRBJ2-7, with D maybe TRBD2 (5 bases). The length of the CDR3 is 14 residues. The ends were cut back, 4 bases at V and 5 bases at J, with 15 bases in the middle. CDR1 is MNHNS and CDR2 is SASEGT in the germline V gene. As DNA, the CDR3 is TGTGCCAGCAGTGGACCGGGATTCACCCACGAGCAGTACTTC. Amino acid sequence: CASSGPGFTHEQYF.

At least ten counts were recorded for this clonotype. The gene calls are TRBV28 and TRBJ2-1; 7 bases map to TRBD1. CDR1 and CDR2 (germline): MDHEN, SYDVKM. V shed 4 bases and J 4 bases; nucleotides not matched to a gene: 4. The CDR3 extends over 14 amino acids. For the CDR3, the DNA is TGTGCCAGCAGTTCCGGGACAGTGTACAATGAGCAGTTCTTC. It yields the protein CASSSGTVYNEQFF.

This clonotype was seen at least ten times. V and J are TRBV14 and TRBJ2-5; the D gene could be TRBD1 or TRBD2 (5 bases each). Germline assignment: CDR1 SGHDN and CDR2 FVKESK. V lost 3 bases and J 1 base, leaving 9 bases between the germline ends. The CDR3 is 14 residues long. The CDR3 region is CASSQGRIQETQYF. Written as DNA, the CDR3 is TGTGCCAGCAGCCAGGGACGGATCCAAGAGACCCAGTACTTC.

Many counts were recorded for this clonotype. CDR3: CASSSGQVPKNIQYF. Written as DNA, the CDR3 is TGTGCCAGCAGCTCGGGACAGGTTCCCAAAAACATTCAGTACTTC. The gene calls are TRBV7-2 and TRBJ2-4; TRBD1 matches 8 bases. The CDR3 totals 15 residues. Looked up from germline, CDR1 is SGHTA and CDR2 is FQGNSA. Germline trimming cut 4 bases from V and 2 bases from J; bases unmatched to any gene: 4. The full variable domain, with the rest looked up from reference TRBV7-2 and TRBJ2-4, is GAGVSQSPSNKVTEKGKDVELRCDPISGHTALYWYRQSLGQGLEFLIYFQGNSAPDKSGLPSDRFSAERTGGSVSTLTIQRTQQEDSAVYLCASSSGQVPKNIQYFGAGTRLSVL.